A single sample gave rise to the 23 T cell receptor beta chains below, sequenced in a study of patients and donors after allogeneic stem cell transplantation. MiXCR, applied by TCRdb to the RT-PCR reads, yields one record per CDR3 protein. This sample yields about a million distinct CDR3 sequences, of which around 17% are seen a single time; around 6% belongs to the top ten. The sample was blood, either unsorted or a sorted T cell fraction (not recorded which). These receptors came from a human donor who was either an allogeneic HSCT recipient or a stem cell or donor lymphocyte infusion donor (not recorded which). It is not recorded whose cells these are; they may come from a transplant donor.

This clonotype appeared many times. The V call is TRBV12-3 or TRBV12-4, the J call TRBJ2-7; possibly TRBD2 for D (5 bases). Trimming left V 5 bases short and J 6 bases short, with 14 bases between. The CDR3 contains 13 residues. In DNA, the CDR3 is TGTGCCAGCAGTCCAACGAGGGTTGGCGAGCAGTACTTC. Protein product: CASSPTRVGEQYF.

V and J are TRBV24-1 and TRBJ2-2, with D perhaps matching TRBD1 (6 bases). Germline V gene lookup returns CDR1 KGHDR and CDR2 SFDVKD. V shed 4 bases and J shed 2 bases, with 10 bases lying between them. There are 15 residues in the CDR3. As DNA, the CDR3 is TGTGCCACCAGTGAAACGGACAGAAACACCGGGGAGCTGTTTTTT. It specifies CATSETDRNTGELFF.

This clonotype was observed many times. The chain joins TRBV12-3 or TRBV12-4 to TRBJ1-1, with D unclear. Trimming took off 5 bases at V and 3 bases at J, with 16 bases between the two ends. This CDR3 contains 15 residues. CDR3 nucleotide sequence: TGTGCCAGCAGTCCATGGGCCCCTCGCGACACTGAAGCTTTCTTT. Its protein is CASSPWAPRDTEAFF.

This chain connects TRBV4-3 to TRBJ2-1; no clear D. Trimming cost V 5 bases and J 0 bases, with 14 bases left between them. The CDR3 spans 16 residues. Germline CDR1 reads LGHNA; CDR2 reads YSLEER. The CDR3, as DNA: TGCGCCAGCAGCGCCCAGTTAGGGTCCTCCTACAATGAGCAGTTCTTC. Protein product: CASSAQLGSSYNEQFF.

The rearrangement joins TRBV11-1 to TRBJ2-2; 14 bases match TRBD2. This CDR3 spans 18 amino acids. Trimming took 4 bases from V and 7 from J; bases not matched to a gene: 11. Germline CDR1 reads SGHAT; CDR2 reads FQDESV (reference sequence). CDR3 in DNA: TGTGCCAGCAGCTCGACTAGCGGGGGGGCCTTATCCATCGGGGAGCTGTTTTTT. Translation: CASSSTSGGALSIGELFF.

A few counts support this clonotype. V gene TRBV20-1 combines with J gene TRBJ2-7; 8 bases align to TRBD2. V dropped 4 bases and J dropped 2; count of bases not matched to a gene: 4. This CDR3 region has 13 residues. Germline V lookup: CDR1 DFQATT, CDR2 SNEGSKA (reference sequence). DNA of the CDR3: TGCAGTGCTATGAGCGGGGGTACCTACGAGCAGTACTTC. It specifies CSAMSGGTYEQYF.

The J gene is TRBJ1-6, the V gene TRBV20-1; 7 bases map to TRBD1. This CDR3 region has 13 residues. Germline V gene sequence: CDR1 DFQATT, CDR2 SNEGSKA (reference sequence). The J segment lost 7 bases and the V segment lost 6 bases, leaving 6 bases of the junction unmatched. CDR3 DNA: TGCAGTGCCCCGGGACAGATAAATTCACCCCTCCACTTT. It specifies CSAPGQINSPLHF.

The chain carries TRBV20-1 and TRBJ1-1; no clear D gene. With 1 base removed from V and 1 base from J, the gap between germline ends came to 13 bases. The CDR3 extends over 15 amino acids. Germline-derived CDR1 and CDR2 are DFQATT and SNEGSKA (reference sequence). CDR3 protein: CSARVPGPGNTEAFF. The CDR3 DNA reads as TGCAGTGCTAGAGTTCCCGGACCGGGGAACACTGAAGCTTTCTTT.

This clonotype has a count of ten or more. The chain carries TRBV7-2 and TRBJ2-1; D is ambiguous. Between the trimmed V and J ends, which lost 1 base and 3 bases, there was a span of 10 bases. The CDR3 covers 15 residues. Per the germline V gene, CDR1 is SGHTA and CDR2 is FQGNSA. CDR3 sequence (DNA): TGTGCCAGCAGCTTAGATACCGCTTACTACAATGAGCAGTTCTTC. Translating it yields CASSLDTAYYNEQFF. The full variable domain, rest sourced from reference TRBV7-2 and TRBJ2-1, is GAGVSQSPSNKVTEKGKDVELRCDPISGHTALYWYRQSLGQGLEFLIYFQGNSAPDKSGLPSDRFSAERTGGSVSTLTIQRTQQEDSAVYLCASSLDTAYYNEQFFGPGTRLTVL.

The CDR3 protein is CASGPGQGNQPQHF. In DNA form, the CDR3 reads TGTGCCAGCGGACCGGGACAGGGCAATCAGCCCCAGCATTTT. The gene calls are TRBV9 and TRBJ1-5; TRBD1 matches at 8 bases. CDR3 length: 14 amino acids. Losses at the gene ends were 7 bases for V and 2 bases for J; bases not matched to a gene: 5. Germline assignment: CDR1 SGDLS and CDR2 YYNGEE.

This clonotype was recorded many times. CDR3 bases: TGTGCCAGCAGTTTATACGGGACGGTACAAGAGACCCAGTACTTC. Translated: CASSLYGTVQETQYF. The gene calls are TRBV27 and TRBJ2-5; D is perhaps TRBD1 or TRBD2 (5 bases each). This CDR3 spans 15 amino acids. Germline CDR1 MNHEY, CDR2 SMNVEV (reference sequence). The V gene lost 1 base and the J gene lost 2 bases, with 11 bases spanning the gap.

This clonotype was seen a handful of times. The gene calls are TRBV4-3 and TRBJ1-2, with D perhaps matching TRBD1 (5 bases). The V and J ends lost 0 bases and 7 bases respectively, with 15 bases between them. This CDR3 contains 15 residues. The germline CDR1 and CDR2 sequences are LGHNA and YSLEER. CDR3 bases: TGCGCCAGCAGCCAAGAACGAGAAGGGGCATCTGGCTACACCTTC. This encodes CASSQEREGASGYTF.

In nucleotides, the CDR3 is TGTGCCAGCAGTGTAAAGCTAGGCGAGCAGTACTTC. Protein: CASSVKLGEQYF. J is TRBJ2-7 and V is TRBV6-1, with D unclear. Germline lookup yields CDR1 MNHNS and CDR2 SASEGT. CDR3 size: 12 residues. V lost 4 bases, J lost 6 bases, and 10 bases lay in between.

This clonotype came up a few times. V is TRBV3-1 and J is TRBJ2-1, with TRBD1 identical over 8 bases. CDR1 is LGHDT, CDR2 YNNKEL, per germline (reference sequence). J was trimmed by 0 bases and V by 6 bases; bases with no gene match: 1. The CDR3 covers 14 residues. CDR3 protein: CASSGQGSYNEQFF. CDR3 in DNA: TGTGCCAGCAGTGGACAGGGCTCCTACAATGAGCAGTTCTTC.

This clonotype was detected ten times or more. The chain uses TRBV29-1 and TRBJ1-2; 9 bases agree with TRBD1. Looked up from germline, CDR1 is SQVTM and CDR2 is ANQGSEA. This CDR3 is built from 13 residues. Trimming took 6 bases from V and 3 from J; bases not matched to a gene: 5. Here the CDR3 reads CSVKGQGDYGYTF. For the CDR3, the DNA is TGCAGCGTGAAGGGACAGGGAGACTATGGCTACACCTTC.

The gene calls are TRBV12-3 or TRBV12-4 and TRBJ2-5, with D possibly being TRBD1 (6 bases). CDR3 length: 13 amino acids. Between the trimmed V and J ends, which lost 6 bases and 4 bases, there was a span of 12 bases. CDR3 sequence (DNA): TGTGCCAGCAGCAACAGGGATCGAGAGACCCAGTACTTC. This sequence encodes CASSNRDRETQYF.

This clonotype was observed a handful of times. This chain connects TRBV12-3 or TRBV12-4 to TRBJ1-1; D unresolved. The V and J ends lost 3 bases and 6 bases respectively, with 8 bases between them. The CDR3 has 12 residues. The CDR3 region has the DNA TGTGCCAGCAGTTTCCCTCACGCTGAAGCTTTCTTT. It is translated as CASSFPHAEAFF.

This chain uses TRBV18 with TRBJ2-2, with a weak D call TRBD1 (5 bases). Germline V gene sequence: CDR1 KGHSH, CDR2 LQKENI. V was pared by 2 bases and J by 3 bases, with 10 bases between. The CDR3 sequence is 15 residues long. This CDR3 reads CASSPVDSDTGELFF. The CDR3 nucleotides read TGTGCCAGCTCACCAGTCGACAGTGACACCGGGGAGCTGTTTTTT.

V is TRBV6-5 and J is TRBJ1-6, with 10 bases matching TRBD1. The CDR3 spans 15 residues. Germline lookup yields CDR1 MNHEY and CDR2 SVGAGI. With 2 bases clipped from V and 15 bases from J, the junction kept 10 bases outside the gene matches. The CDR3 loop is CASSYPGTGVEFLHF. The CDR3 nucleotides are TGTGCCAGCAGTTACCCTGGGACAGGGGTGGAATTCCTCCACTTT.

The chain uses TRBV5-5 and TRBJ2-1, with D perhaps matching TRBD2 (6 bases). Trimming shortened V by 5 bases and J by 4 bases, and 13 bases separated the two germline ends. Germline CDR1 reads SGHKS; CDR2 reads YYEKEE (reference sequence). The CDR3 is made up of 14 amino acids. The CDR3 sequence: CASSSAGLYNEQFF. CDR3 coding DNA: TGTGCCAGCAGTTCGGCGGGGCTTTACAATGAGCAGTTCTTC.

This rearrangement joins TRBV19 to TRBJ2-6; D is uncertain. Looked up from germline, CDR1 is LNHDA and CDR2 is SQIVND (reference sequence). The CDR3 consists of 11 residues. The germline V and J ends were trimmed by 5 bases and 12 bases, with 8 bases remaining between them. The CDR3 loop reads CASSSPSVLTF. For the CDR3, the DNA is TGTGCCAGTAGTTCCCCTAGCGTCCTGACTTTC.

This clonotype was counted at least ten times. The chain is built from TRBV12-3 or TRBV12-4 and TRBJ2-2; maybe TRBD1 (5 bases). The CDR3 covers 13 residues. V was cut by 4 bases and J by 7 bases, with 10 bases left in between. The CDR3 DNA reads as TGTGCCAGCAGTTCCAGGGCGAACGGGGAGCTGTTTTTT. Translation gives CASSSRANGELFF.

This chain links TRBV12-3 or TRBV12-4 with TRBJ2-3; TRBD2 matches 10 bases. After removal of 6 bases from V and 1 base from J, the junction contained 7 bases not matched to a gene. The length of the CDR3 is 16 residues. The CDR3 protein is CASSVVLAGRTDTQYF. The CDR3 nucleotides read TGTGCCAGCAGCGTCGTACTAGCGGGGCGCACAGATACGCAGTATTTT.